This passage covers 31 T cell receptor beta chains from one sample sequenced in a study of monozygotic twins with inflammatory bowel disease (dated by TCRdb to the late 2010s). The library was built by means of 5' RACE. The sequencing machine was an Illumina HiSeq 2500. One entry per CDR3 protein sequence results from the TCRdb reprocessing of the reads, with DNA left out. This sample's table has entries for 330,000 or so distinct CDR3 sequences. Jointly, the top ten make up under 2.5% of the sample. Sequencing was done on a sample of blood. The receptors come from a human donor with ulcerative colitis or Crohn's disease, or a healthy co-twin of an affected twin (not recorded which).

The rearrangement joins TRBV7-9 to TRBJ1-1; the TCRdb call, TRBD1, lacks DNA for checking. This CDR3 spans 12 amino acids. In germline, CDR1 is SEHNR, CDR2 FQNEAQ (reference sequence). CDR3 protein: CASASRVTEAFF. The complete variable domain, with remaining parts taken from reference TRBV7-9 and TRBJ1-1, reads DTGVSQNPRHKITKRGQNVTFRCDPISEHNRLYWYRQTLGQGPEFLTYFQNEAQLEKSRLLSDRFSAERPKGSFSTLEIQRTEQGDSAMYLCASASRVTEAFFGQGTRLTVV.

The gene calls are TRBV7-9 and TRBJ2-3. The CDR3 totals 14 residues. The germline CDR1 and CDR2 sequences are SEHNR and FQNEAQ (reference sequence). The CDR3: CASSGSGGTDTQYF.

V usage is TRBV20-1 and J usage is TRBJ1-1; TCRdb's D gene call, TRBD1, goes unchecked for lack of DNA. The CDR3 is 15 amino acids. Germline V CDR1 and CDR2: DFQATT, SNEGSKA (reference sequence). The CDR3 loop is CSARDAGGGNTEAFF.

This rearrangement joins TRBV5-1 to TRBJ2-3; the D call from TCRdb, TRBD1, cannot be confirmed without DNA. The CDR3 runs to 15 residues. Germline CDR1 is SGHRS and CDR2 is YFSETQ. The CDR3: CASSLGGELTDTQYF.

The chain recombines TRBV4-1 with TRBJ2-1; TCRdb lists TRBD2, though no DNA is available to test this call. Germline V lookup: CDR1 MGHRA, CDR2 YSYEKL. The CDR3 extends over 13 amino acids. This CDR3 is CASSQAQPEAQFF.

The chain couples TRBV7-9 to TRBJ2-6. This CDR3 comprises 16 residues. Germline loops: CDR1 SEHNR, CDR2 FQNEAQ (reference sequence). The CDR3 here is CASSLPPGRGANVLTF.

The J gene is TRBJ2-1, the V gene TRBV5-1; the D call of TRBD2 rests on TCRdb alone, since no DNA is present to check it. This CDR3 contains 14 residues. Per the germline V gene, CDR1 is SGHRS and CDR2 is YFSETQ. CDR3 loop: CASSSGGSLNEQFF.

This CDR3 reads CASRQEEDTIYF. The chain carries TRBV5-1 and TRBJ1-3; TCRdb's assignment of TRBD1 cannot be checked, as there is no DNA. Germline lookup yields CDR1 SGHRS and CDR2 YFSETQ. This CDR3 comprises 12 residues.

The CDR3 spells CASSLGGAGTEAFF. The chain combines TRBV5-1 with TRBJ1-1; TCRdb calls TRBD1, which cannot be checked without DNA. The CDR3 totals 14 residues. Germline V gene data show CDR1 as SGHRS and CDR2 as YFSETQ.

This chain joins TRBV18 and TRBJ2-1; no DNA is available, so the TRBD2 call from TCRdb remains unchecked. This CDR3 comprises 18 residues. Looked up from germline, CDR1 is KGHSH and CDR2 is LQKENI. CDR3 region: CASSLGLAGPPRDNEQFF.

The V call is TRBV20-1, the J call TRBJ2-2; TCRdb proposes TRBD2, but this gene call is untestable without DNA. Germline V gives CDR1 DFQATT, CDR2 SNEGSKA (reference sequence). The CDR3 totals 15 residues. CDR3: CSAQSGGANTGELFF.

The V and J genes are TRBV29-1 and TRBJ2-7. This CDR3 has 12 amino acids. CDR1 SQVTM and CDR2 ANQGSEA come from the germline V gene. The CDR3 region is CSVAPGSHEQYF.

J is TRBJ1-2 and V is TRBV5-1. The CDR3 is 14 residues long. Germline V lookup: CDR1 SGHRS, CDR2 YFSETQ. CDR3: CASSVGQALDGYTF. The full variable domain, its missing parts supplied by reference TRBV5-1 and TRBJ1-2, is KAGVTQTPRYLIKTRGQQVTLSCSPISGHRSVSWYQQTPGQGLQFLFEYFSETQRNKGNFPGRFSGRQFSNSRSEMNVSTLELGDSALYLCASSVGQALDGYTFGSGTRLTVV.

The chain employs TRBV10-3 and TRBJ2-1; with no DNA, the TCRdb D assignment of TRBD1 cannot be verified. Germline assignment: CDR1 ENHRY and CDR2 SYGVKD. This CDR3 contains 17 residues. The CDR3 spells CAISESVGASTYNEQFF.

V is TRBV4-3 and J is TRBJ1-2; the D gene TCRdb calls, TRBD1, cannot be checked with no DNA. The CDR3 extends over 15 amino acids. Germline CDR1 is LGHNA and CDR2 is YSLEER. CDR3 residues: CASSQDMAGGYGYTF.

The chain recombines TRBV7-9 with TRBJ2-7. Germline V gene lookup returns CDR1 SEHNR and CDR2 FQNEAQ (reference sequence). This CDR3 spans 14 amino acids. The CDR3 reads CASSLPGVGNEQYF. The whole variable domain, filled in from reference TRBV7-9 and TRBJ2-7, reads DTGVSQNPRHKITKRGQNVTFRCDPISEHNRLYWYRQTLGQGPEFLTYFQNEAQLEKSRLLSDRFSAERPKGSFSTLEIQRTEQGDSAMYLCASSLPGVGNEQYFGPGTRLTVT.

J is TRBJ2-1 and V is TRBV25-1; without DNA, the TCRdb call of TRBD1 cannot be checked. Germline CDR1 and CDR2: MGHDK and SYGVNS. The CDR3 length is 16 residues. The CDR3 here is CASSVLPGQGSNEQFF.

The chain couples TRBV2 to TRBJ2-2. This CDR3 is built from 13 residues. Germline CDR1 and CDR2: SNHLY and FYNNEI. The chain's CDR3 is CASRGTNTGELLF.

The chain combines TRBV18 with TRBJ2-1. Germline-derived CDR1 and CDR2 are KGHSH and LQKENI. This CDR3 has 15 residues. Here the CDR3 reads CASSQDTGTWNEQFF.

This sequence joins TRBV6-6 and TRBJ1-1; TCRdb's D call, TRBD1, is unchecked because there is no DNA. Germline lookup yields CDR1 MNHNY and CDR2 SVGAGI (reference sequence). This CDR3 contains 14 residues. The CDR3 reads CASSWDLLNTEAFF.

V is TRBV5-1 and J is TRBJ2-3; TCRdb returns TRBD2, unconfirmable since there is no DNA. Germline CDR1 SGHRS, CDR2 YFSETQ. This CDR3 contains 19 residues. CDR3 sequence: CASSPGLAGGDPEDETQYF.

This chain joins TRBV6-6 and TRBJ1-4. The CDR3 extends over 12 amino acids. Germline assignment: CDR1 MNHNY and CDR2 SVGAGI (reference sequence). CDR3 protein: CASSRSDEKLFF.

The chain carries TRBV7-8 and TRBJ2-1; the D gene TCRdb calls, TRBD1, cannot be checked with no DNA. This CDR3 has 12 amino acids. Looked up from germline, CDR1 is SGHVS and CDR2 is FQNEAQ. CDR3 in amino acids: CASVGGYNEQFF.

The chain has TRBV4-1 and TRBJ2-1; TCRdb proposes TRBD2, but this gene call is untestable without DNA. Germline V gives CDR1 MGHRA, CDR2 YSYEKL. The CDR3 covers 17 residues. The CDR3: CASSQDQRPDSYNEQFF.

The V and J genes are TRBV20-1 and TRBJ2-7; TCRdb names TRBD1, which stays unverified in the absence of DNA. This CDR3 has 15 amino acids. In germline, CDR1 is DFQATT, CDR2 SNEGSKA (reference sequence). CDR3 residues: CSARDLDRPRSEQYF.

The chain uses TRBV7-9 and TRBJ2-1; TCRdb lists TRBD2, though no DNA is available to test this call. The germline gives CDR1 SEHNR, CDR2 FQNEAQ (reference sequence). The CDR3 has 15 residues. The CDR3 is CASSPLAGGYNEQFF.

The rearrangement joins TRBV5-1 to TRBJ2-7; with no DNA, the TCRdb D assignment of TRBD1 cannot be verified. The V gene's germline CDR1 is SGHRS and CDR2 YFSETQ. The CDR3 totals 14 residues. CDR3 in amino acids: CASSRQGFTYEQYF.

The chain combines TRBV10-3 with TRBJ2-1. The CDR3 loop spans 13 amino acids. Germline CDR1 and CDR2: ENHRY and SYGVKD. The CDR3 loop reads CAIKNLDYNEQFF.

V usage is TRBV3-1 and J usage is TRBJ2-2; TCRdb's D gene call, TRBD2, goes unchecked for lack of DNA. The CDR3 extends over 13 amino acids. CDR1 and CDR2 (germline): LGHDT, YNNKEL (reference sequence). CDR3 amino acids: CASSPTAAGELFF.

This chain joins TRBV6-2 or TRBV6-3 and TRBJ2-3; TCRdb returns TRBD2, unconfirmable since there is no DNA. The CDR3 is made up of 17 amino acids. Germline V CDR1 and CDR2: MNHEY, SVGEGT. CDR3 sequence reads: CASSYLIDRALPDTQYF.

The J gene is TRBJ2-7, the V gene TRBV29-1; lacking DNA, the TRBD1 call made by TCRdb goes unchecked. Germline values: CDR1 SQVTM, CDR2 ANQGSEA. The CDR3 has 13 residues. CDR3 sequence reads: CSVESGFEYEQYF.